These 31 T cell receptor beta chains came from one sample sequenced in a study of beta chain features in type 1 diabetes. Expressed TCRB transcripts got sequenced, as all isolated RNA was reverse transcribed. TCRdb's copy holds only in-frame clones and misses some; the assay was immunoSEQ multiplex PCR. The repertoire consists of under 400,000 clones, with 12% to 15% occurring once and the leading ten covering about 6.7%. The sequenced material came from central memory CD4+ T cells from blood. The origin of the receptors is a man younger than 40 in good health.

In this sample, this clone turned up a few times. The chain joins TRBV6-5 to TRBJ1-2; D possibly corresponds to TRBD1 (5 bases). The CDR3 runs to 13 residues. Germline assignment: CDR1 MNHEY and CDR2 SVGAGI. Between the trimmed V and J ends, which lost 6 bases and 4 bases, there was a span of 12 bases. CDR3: CASREWGVYGYTF. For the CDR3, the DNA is TGTGCCAGCAGAGAATGGGGCGTCTATGGCTACACCTTC.

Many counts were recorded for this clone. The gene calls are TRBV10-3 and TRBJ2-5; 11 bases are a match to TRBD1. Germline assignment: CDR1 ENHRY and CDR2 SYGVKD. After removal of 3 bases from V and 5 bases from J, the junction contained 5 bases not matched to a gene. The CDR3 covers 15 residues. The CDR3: CAISDLGTGGETQYF. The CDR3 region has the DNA TGTGCCATCAGTGACCTCGGGACAGGGGGTGAGACCCAGTACTTC.

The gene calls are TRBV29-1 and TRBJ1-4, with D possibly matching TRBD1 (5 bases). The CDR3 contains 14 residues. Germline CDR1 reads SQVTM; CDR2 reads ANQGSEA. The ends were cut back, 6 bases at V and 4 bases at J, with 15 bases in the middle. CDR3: CSVEGTLSNEKLFF. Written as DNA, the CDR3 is TGCAGCGTCGAGGGGACCTTAAGTAATGAAAAACTGTTTTTT.

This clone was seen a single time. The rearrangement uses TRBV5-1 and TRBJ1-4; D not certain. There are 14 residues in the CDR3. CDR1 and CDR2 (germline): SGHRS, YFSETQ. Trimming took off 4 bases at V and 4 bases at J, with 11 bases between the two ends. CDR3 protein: CASSDGRINEKLFF. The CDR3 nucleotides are TGCGCCAGCAGCGACGGACGGATTAATGAAAAACTGTTTTTT.

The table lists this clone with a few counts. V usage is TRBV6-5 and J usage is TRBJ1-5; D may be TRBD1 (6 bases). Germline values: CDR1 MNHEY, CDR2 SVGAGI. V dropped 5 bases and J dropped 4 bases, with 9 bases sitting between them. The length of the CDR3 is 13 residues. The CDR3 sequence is CASSPDRNQPQHF. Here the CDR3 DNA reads TGTGCCAGCAGTCCAGACAGGAATCAGCCCCAGCATTTT.

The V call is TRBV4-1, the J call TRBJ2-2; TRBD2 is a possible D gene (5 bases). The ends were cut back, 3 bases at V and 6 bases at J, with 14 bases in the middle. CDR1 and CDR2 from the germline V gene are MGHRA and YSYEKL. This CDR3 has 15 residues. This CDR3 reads CASSQDSYAAGELFF. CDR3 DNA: TGCGCCAGCAGCCAGGACTCCTACGCGGCCGGGGAGCTGTTTTTT.

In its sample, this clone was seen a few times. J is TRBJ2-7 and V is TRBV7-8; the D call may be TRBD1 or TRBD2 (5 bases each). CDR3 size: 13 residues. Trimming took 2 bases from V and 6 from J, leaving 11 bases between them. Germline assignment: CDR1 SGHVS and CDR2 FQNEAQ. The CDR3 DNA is TGTGCCAGCAGCTTAACGCCGGGGCGCGAGCAGTACGTC. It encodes CASSLTPGREQYV.

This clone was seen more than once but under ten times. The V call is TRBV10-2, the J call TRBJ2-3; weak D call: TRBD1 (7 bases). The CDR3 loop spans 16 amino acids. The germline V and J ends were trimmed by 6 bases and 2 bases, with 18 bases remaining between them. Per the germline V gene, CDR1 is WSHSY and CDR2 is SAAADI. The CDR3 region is CASRRGLANPTDTQYF. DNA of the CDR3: TGCGCCAGCAGGAGGGGGCTAGCGAACCCCACAGATACGCAGTATTTT.

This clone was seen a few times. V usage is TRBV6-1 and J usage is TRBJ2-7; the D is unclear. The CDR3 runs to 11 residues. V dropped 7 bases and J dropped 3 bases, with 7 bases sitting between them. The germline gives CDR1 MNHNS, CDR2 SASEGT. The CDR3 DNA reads TGTGCCAGCATGGCGGTCTACGAGCAGTACGTC. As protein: CASMAVYEQYV.

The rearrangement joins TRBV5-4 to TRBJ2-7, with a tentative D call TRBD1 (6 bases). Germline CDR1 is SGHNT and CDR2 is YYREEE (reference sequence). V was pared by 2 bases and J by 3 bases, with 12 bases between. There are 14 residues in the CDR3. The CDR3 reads CASSLQQGVYEQYF. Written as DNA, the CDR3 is TGTGCCAGCAGCTTACAACAGGGAGTCTACGAGCAGTACTTC.

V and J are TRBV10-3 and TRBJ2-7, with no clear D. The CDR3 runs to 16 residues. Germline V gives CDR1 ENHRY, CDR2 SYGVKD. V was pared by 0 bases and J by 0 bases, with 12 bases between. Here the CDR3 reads CAISESNRAGSYEQYF. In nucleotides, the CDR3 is TGTGCCATCAGTGAGTCGAATAGGGCAGGCTCCTACGAGCAGTACTTC.

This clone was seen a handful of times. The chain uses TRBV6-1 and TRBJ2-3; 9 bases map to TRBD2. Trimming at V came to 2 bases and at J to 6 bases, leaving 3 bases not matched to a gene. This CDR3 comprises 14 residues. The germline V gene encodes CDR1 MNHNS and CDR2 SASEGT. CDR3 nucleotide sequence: TGTGCCAGCAGTGAACGCGCGGGAGGGGATACGCAGTATTTT. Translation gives CASSERAGGDTQYF.

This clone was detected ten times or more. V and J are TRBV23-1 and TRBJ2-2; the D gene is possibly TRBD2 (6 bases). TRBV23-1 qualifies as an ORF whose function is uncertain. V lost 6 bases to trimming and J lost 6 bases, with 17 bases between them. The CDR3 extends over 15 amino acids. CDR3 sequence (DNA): TGCGCCAGCAGACACTGGGGGGTATTGGCCGGGGAGCTGTTTTTT. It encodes CASRHWGVLAGELFF.

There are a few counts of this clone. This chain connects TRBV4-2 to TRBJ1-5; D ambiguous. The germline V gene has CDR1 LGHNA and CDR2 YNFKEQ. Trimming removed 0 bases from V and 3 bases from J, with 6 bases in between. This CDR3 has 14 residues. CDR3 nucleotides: TGTGCCAGCAGCCAAGATGCCCCCAATCAGCCCCAGCATTTT. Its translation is CASSQDAPNQPQHF.

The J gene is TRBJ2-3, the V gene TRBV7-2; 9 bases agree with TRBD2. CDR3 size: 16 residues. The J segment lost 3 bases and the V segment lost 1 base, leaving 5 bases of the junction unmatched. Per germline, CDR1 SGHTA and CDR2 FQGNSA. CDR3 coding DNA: TGTGCCAGCAGCTTAGTCGGTAGCGGGGGTACAGATACGCAGTATTTT. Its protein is CASSLVGSGGTDTQYF.

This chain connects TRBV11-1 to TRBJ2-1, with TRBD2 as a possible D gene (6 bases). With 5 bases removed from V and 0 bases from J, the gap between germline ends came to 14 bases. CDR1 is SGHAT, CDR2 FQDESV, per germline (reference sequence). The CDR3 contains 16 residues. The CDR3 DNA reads TGTGCCAGCAGCATAAATAGCGGAAGCTCCTACAATGAGCAGTTCTTC. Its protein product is CASSINSGSSYNEQFF.

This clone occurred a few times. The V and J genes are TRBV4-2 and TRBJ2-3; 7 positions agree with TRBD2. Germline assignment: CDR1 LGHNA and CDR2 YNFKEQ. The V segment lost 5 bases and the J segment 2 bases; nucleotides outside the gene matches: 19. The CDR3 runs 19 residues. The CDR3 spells CASSFALLPGGYVTDTQYF. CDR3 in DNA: TGTGCCAGCAGCTTCGCCCTCTTACCGGGGGGATATGTCACAGATACGCAGTATTTT.

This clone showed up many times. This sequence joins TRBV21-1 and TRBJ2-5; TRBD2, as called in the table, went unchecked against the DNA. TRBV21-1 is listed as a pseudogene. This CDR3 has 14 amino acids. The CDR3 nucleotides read TGTGCCAGCAGCAAAGGTTATGGCGAGGAGGACCAGTACTTC. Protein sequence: CASSKGYGEEDQYF.

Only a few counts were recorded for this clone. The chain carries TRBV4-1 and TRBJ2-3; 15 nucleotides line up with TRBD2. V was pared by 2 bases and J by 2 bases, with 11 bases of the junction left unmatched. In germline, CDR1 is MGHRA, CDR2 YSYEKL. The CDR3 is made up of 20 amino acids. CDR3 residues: CASSQRGLAGGRWDTDTQYF. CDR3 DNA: TGCGCCAGCAGCCAAAGGGGACTAGCGGGGGGCCGATGGGACACAGATACGCAGTATTTT.

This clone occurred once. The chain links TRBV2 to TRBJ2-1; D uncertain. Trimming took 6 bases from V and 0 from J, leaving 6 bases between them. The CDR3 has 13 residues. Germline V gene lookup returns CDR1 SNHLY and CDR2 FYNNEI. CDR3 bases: TGTGCCAGCAGGTCGTCCTCCTACAATGAGCAGTTCTTC. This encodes CASRSSSYNEQFF.

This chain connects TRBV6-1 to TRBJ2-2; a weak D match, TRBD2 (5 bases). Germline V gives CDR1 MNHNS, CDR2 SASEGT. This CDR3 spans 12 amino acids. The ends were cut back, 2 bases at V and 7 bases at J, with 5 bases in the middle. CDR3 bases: TGTGCCAGCAGTGAACGGGGCGGGGAGCTGTTTTTT. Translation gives CASSERGGELFF.

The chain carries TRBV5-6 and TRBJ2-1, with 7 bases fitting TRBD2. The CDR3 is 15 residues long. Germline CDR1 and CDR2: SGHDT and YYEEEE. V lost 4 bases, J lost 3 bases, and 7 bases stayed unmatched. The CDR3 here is CASSPGRGDYNEQFF. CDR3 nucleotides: TGTGCCAGCAGCCCTGGTCGGGGGGACTACAATGAGCAGTTCTTC.

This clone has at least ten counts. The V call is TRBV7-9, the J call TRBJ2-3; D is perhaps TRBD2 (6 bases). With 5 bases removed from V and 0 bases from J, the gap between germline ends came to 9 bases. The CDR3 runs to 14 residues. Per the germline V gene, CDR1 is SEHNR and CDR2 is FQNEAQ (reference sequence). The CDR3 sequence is CASSQTRSTDTQYF. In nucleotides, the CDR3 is TGTGCCAGCAGCCAGACTAGAAGCACAGATACGCAGTATTTT.

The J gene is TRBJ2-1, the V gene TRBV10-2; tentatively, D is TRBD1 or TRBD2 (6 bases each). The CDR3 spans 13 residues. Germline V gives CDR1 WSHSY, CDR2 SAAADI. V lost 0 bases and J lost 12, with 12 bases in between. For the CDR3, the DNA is TGCGCCAGCAGTGAGTCGAAGAGGGGGGTGCAGTTCTTC. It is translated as CASSESKRGVQFF.

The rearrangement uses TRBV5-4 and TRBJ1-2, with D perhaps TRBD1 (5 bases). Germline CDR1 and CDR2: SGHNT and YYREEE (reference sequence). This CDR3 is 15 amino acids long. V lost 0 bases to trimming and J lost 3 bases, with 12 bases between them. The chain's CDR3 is CASSLEVWGDYGYTF. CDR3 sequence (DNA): TGTGCCAGCAGCTTGGAGGTTTGGGGGGACTATGGCTACACCTTC.

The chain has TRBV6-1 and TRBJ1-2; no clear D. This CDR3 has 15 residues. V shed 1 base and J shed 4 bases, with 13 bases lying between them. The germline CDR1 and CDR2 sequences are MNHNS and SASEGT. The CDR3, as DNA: TGTGCCAGCAGTGAAGGCAGCGGCCTTACCTATGGCTACACCTTC. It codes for CASSEGSGLTYGYTF.

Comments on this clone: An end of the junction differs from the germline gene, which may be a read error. CDR3 bases: TGTGCCAGCGGTGAAATGGCTTACTCTGGAAACACCATATATTTT. It translates to CASGEMAYSGNTIYF. The chain carries TRBV6-1 and TRBJ1-3; D remains unclear. The germline gives CDR1 MNHNS, CDR2 SASEGT. The CDR3 runs to 15 residues.

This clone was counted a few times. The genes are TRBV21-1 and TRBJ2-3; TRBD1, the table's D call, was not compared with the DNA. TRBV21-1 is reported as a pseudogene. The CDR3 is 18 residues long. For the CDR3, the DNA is TGTGCCAGCAGCTTGAGGACAGATTACCTAGATGGCACAGATACGCAGTATTTT. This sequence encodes CASSLRTDYLDGTDTQYF.

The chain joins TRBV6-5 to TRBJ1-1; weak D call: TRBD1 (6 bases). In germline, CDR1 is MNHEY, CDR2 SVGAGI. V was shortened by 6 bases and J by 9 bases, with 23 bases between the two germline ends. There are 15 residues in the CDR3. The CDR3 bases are TGTGCCAGCAGCCGAGGAGTCTCAGGGGCGACTCAAGCTTTCTTT. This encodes CASSRGVSGATQAFF.

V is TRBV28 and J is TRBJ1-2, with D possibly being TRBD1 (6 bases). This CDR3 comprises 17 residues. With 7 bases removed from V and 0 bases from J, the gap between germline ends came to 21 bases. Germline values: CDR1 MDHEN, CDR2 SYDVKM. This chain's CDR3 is CASIPAGGTRTNYGYTF. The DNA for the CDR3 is TGTGCCAGCATCCCGGCAGGTGGGACAAGGACTAACTATGGCTACACCTTC.

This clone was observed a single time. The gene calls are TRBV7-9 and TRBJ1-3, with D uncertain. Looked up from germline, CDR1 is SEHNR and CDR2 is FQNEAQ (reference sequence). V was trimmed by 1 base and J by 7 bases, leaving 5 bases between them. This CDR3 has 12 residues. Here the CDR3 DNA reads TGTGCCAGCAGCTTAGACGGCAACACCATATATTTT. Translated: CASSLDGNTIYF.